This TCR beta chain stems from a study of blood T cell repertoires in COVID-19. Study summary: Both acute and convalescent COVID-19 samples were obtained from the United States, Italy and Spain.

Sequencing was performed with immunoSEQ multiplex PCR; in TCRdb, only in-frame clones are kept and a portion is missing. The table shows nearly 350,000 clones, with more than 75% occurring only once. V lost 5 bases and J lost 1; bases outside the gene matches: 5. The CDR3 loop spans 15 amino acids. CDR1 is ENHRY, CDR2 SYGVKD, per germline. The chain couples TRBV10-3 to TRBJ1-3, with TRBD1 matching over 7 bases. The TCR was taken from a woman aged 50 to 60 with COVID-19, enrolled during active disease. Sequencing was carried out using peripheral blood. CDR3 protein: CAISPGDRSGNTIYF. The CDR3 nucleotides read TGTGCCATCAGTCCTGGGGACAGATCTGGAAACACCATATATTTT.